The clone carrying this TCR beta chain was detected a few times. TCRdb redid the calling of the 5' RACE reads with MiXCR, one entry per CDR3 protein. The sample has hundreds of thousands of distinct CDR3 sequences, 6% to 9% seen once. The source of the sample is a study of identical twins. With V trimmed by 6 bases and J by 10 bases, 16 bases remained unmatched. CDR1 and CDR2 from the germline V gene are SGHNT and YENEEA. This CDR3 contains 15 residues. The same sample was also used in a study of yellow fever vaccine responses in identical twins.

The V and J genes are TRBV11-3 and TRBJ2-3; 7 bases map to TRBD2. This sequence was found in a woman under 30 in good health. Sequencing input: memory (CD45RO+) T cells sorted from blood. This chain's CDR3 is CASRLAGTTTSSQYF. CDR3 in DNA: TGTGCCAGCAGGCTCGCCGGGACTACCACTAGCTCGCAGTATTTT.